These 20 T cell receptor beta chains were all obtained from the same sample, sequenced in a study of blood T cell repertoires in COVID-19. The method was immunoSEQ multiplex PCR; TCRdb's version includes in-frame clones alone and lacks a portion of them. The sample consists of fewer than 500,000 clones, 81% of them appearing once. The material sequenced was peripheral blood. These receptors were obtained from a human donor with acute or convalescent COVID-19. The donor label of this sample is uncertain.

This chain joins TRBV18 and TRBJ2-7, with 12 bases that match TRBD2. CDR3 size: 14 residues. V shed 3 bases and J 4 bases; nucleotides not matched to a gene: 1. The germline V gene has CDR1 KGHSH and CDR2 LQKENI. The CDR3 is CASSPGLAGYEQYF. The CDR3 DNA follows: TGTGCCAGCTCACCCGGACTAGCGGGATACGAGCAGTACTTC.

The chain has TRBV6-5 and TRBJ2-6, with a possible D match to TRBD1 (6 bases). This CDR3 is built from 15 residues. Trimming shortened V by 6 bases and J by 1 base, and 10 bases separated the two germline ends. Germline V gene lookup returns CDR1 MNHEY and CDR2 SVGAGI. CDR3 in DNA: TGTGCCAGCAGATCCACAGGGTCTGGGGCCAACGTCCTGACTTTC. Translating it yields CASRSTGSGANVLTF.

J is TRBJ2-1 and V is TRBV29-1; 13 nucleotides match TRBD2. The CDR3 totals 19 residues. CDR1 is SQVTM and CDR2 is ANQGSEA in the germline V gene. V lost 7 bases, J lost 0 bases, and 15 bases stayed unmatched. The CDR3 loop is CSALMTSGRLLSSYNEQFF. DNA of the CDR3: TGCAGCGCCCTGATGACTAGCGGGAGGCTACTTAGCTCCTACAATGAGCAGTTCTTC.

This chain links TRBV19 with TRBJ1-5; possible D gene TRBD1, 5 bases. Per the germline V gene, CDR1 is LNHDA and CDR2 is SQIVND (reference sequence). Trimming stripped 0 bases from V and 3 bases from J, with 21 bases between. CDR3 length equals 19 residues. The CDR3 coding sequence is TGTGCCAGTAGTATAGAAAGTTCCATGGGCAGGGCCATCAATCAGCCCCAGCATTTT. Its protein product is CASSIESSMGRAINQPQHF.

The genes are TRBV7-8 and TRBJ1-6, with D unclear. Trimming cost V 4 bases and J 0 bases, with 13 bases left between them. From germline, CDR1 is SGHVS and CDR2 FQNEAQ. The CDR3 loop spans 17 amino acids. CDR3 sequence (DNA): TGTGCCAGCAGCTCTAGCGGCCCTGGCTCCTATAATTCACCCCTCCACTTT. It codes for CASSSSGPGSYNSPLHF.

The V and J genes are TRBV18 and TRBJ1-6; no clear D gene. Trimming took 3 bases from V and 10 from J, leaving 10 bases between them. Germline loops: CDR1 KGHSH, CDR2 LQKENI. The CDR3 runs to 13 residues. CDR3 sequence: CASSPFENSPLHF. The CDR3 nucleotides are TGTGCCAGCTCACCGTTTGAGAACTCACCCCTCCACTTT.

This sequence joins TRBV7-9 and TRBJ1-1; 9 bases are a match to TRBD1. The ends lost 2 bases at V and 6 bases at J; junction bases unmatched: 7. This CDR3 has 15 residues. Germline V gene sequence: CDR1 SEHNR, CDR2 FQNEAQ (reference sequence). CDR3 loop: CASSLRDRVSAEAFF. CDR3 DNA sequence: TGTGCCAGCAGCTTAAGGGACAGGGTTTCAGCTGAAGCTTTCTTT.

The chain joins TRBV2 to TRBJ2-3; TRBD1 aligns across 9 bases. Germline assignment: CDR1 SNHLY and CDR2 FYNNEI. The CDR3 contains 17 residues. After removal of 4 bases from V and 0 bases from J, the junction contained 8 bases not matched to a gene. CDR3 region: CASSAHRTGASTDTQYF. CDR3 bases: TGTGCCAGCAGTGCCCACAGGACAGGGGCTAGCACAGATACGCAGTATTTT.

The rearrangement uses TRBV6-5 and TRBJ2-7; D not resolved. This CDR3 spans 15 amino acids. V lost 6 bases, J lost 2 bases, and 17 bases lay in between. Germline CDR1 MNHEY, CDR2 SVGAGI. The CDR3: CASSEPGFLTYEQYF. In DNA form, the CDR3 reads TGTGCCAGCAGCGAGCCTGGTTTTCTAACCTACGAGCAGTACTTC.

Here the CDR3 DNA reads TGCGCCAGCAGTCAATCCGGCCGCGGGCCGGGGATAGGACAGCCCCAGCATTTT. The encoded protein is CASSQSGRGPGIGQPQHF. This sequence joins TRBV23-1 and TRBJ1-5; D remains ambiguous. TRBV23-1 is placed among ORFs of uncertain function. Deletions cut 0 bases from V and 7 bases from J, with 22 bases between. The CDR3 totals 18 residues.

This clone was observed once. CDR3 sequence (DNA): TGTGCCAGCAGCTTAGTCGGTTTTCCCCACCAGCAGTACTTC. This sequence encodes CASSLVGFPHQQYF. The chain is built from TRBV7-2 and TRBJ2-7; D remains unclear. The CDR3 length is 14 residues. The V and J ends lost 1 base and 8 bases respectively, with 15 bases between them. Germline CDR1 SGHTA, CDR2 FQGNSA.

The chain uses TRBV27 and TRBJ2-2, with 8 bases lining up with TRBD2. This CDR3 region has 16 residues. The trim removed 6 bases at V and 9 bases at J, leaving 15 bases unmatched. From germline, CDR1 is MNHEY and CDR2 SMNVEV (reference sequence). The CDR3 spells CASSPVLELAVRELFF. CDR3 nucleotide sequence: TGTGCCAGCAGCCCCGTTCTGGAACTAGCGGTTCGGGAGCTGTTTTTT.

This chain connects TRBV27 to TRBJ1-1; D gene unclear. The germline V gene has CDR1 MNHEY and CDR2 SMNVEV (reference sequence). This CDR3 has 15 amino acids. Trimming pared 0 bases from V and 0 bases from J, leaving 8 bases between. The CDR3 nucleotides read TGTGCCAGCAGTTTATCAGGAGGGTTGAACACTGAAGCTTTCTTT. Its translation is CASSLSGGLNTEAFF.

The J gene is TRBJ2-1, the V gene TRBV5-1; TRBD1 aligns across 9 bases. The CDR3 runs to 14 residues. The germline V gene has CDR1 SGHRS and CDR2 YFSETQ. V dropped 6 bases and J dropped 1; count of bases not matched to a gene: 2. CDR3 amino acids: CASTDRGSYNEQFF. Written as DNA, the CDR3 is TGCGCCAGCACGGACAGGGGTTCCTACAATGAGCAGTTCTTC.

The V call is TRBV5-1, the J call TRBJ1-4; 8 bases map to TRBD1. Germline CDR1 reads SGHRS; CDR2 reads YFSETQ. The CDR3 runs 15 residues. J gave up 2 bases and V 2 bases, and 2 bases lay outside the gene matches. CDR3 bases: TGCGCCAGCAGCTTATACAGGGGGACTAATGAAAAACTGTTTTTT. Translated, it gives CASSLYRGTNEKLFF.

On this clone itself: An end of the junction differs from the germline gene, which may be a read error. Other DNA sequences in this specimen translate into the identical CDR3. This chain uses TRBV5-1 with TRBJ2-1; a weak D match, TRBD2 (5 bases). This CDR3 has 14 amino acids. The germline V gene has CDR1 SGHRS and CDR2 YFSETQ. The CDR3 DNA is TGCGCCAGCAGCTTGTCGAGGGCTCGGTATGAACAGTTCTTC. As protein: CASSLSRARYEQFF.

The chain employs TRBV6-5 and TRBJ1-5; no clear D. The CDR3 has 14 residues. CDR1 is MNHEY, CDR2 SVGAGI, per germline. The V end was cut by 0 bases, the J end by 4 bases, with 7 bases between. The CDR3 protein is CASSYSGFNQPQHF. The CDR3 DNA reads TGTGCCAGCAGTTACTCCGGGTTTAATCAGCCCCAGCATTTT.

V gene TRBV30 combines with J gene TRBJ2-7, with 7 bases that match TRBD1. The V gene end was trimmed by 1 base and the J gene end by 7 bases; junction bases not matched to a gene: 7. Germline V gene sequence: CDR1 GTSNPN, CDR2 SVGIG (reference sequence). This CDR3 is 13 amino acids long. The CDR3 protein is CAWSEGTAIEQYF. As DNA, the CDR3 is TGTGCCTGGAGTGAAGGGACAGCAATAGAGCAGTACTTC.

This sequence joins TRBV5-8 and TRBJ1-1, with 9 nucleotides matching TRBD1. Germline CDR1 reads SGHTS; CDR2 reads YDEGEE. CDR3 length: 16 amino acids. After removal of 0 bases from V and 3 bases from J, the junction contained 6 bases not matched to a gene. The CDR3 DNA is TGTGCCAGCAGCTTGGTGGTGGGACAGGGAGACACTGAAGCTTTCTTT. It is translated as CASSLVVGQGDTEAFF.

The V and J genes are TRBV11-2 and TRBJ2-3; a weak D match, TRBD2 (6 bases). CDR1 and CDR2 (germline): SGHAT, FQNNGV. V was shortened by 5 bases and J by 2 bases, with 11 bases between the two germline ends. This CDR3 is built from 14 residues. The CDR3 sequence is CASSTGTPTDTQYF. CDR3 in DNA: TGTGCCAGCAGCACCGGGACTCCCACAGATACGCAGTATTTT.